This is a list of T cell receptor beta chains from one sample in a study of blood T cell repertoires in COVID-19. Clones were read by immunoSEQ multiplex PCR, and TCRdb kept only the in-frame ones, dropping some. The sample has fewer than 65,000 clones, 85% to 95% seen once. Material for sequencing was peripheral blood. These receptors were obtained from a man between 45 and 60 years old with acute or convalescent COVID-19. CDR3s include the opening cysteine and the closing phenylalanine or tryptophan. A D gene is named only where the DNA matches it firmly. Size tells how often a clone was seen (once, few, many) or the class of an expanded clone, and some rows leave it out.

J gene: TRBJ2-3
V gene: TRBV9
D gene: TRBD2
clone size: -
CDR3 DNA: TGTGCCAGCAGCGTAGTGGCAGCGGGAGCAGATACGCAGTATTTT
CDR3 protein: CASSVVAAGADTQYF

J gene: TRBJ2-2
V gene: TRBV19
D gene: -
clone size: once
CDR3 DNA: TGTGCCAGTTTAAGGGGGTCCCCTATCGGCGGGGAGCTGTTTTTT
CDR3 protein: CASLRGSPIGGELFF

J gene: TRBJ2-5
V gene: TRBV5-1
D gene: TRBD1
clone size: -
CDR3 DNA: TGCGCCAGCAGCTTGGGGGACAGGGATCAAGAGACCCAGTACTTC
CDR3 protein: CASSLGDRDQETQYF

J gene: TRBJ1-2
V gene: TRBV19
D gene: TRBD1
clone size: -
CDR3 DNA: TGTGCCAGTAGTATCCCGACTTCGACAGGGACCTATGGCTACACCTTC
CDR3 protein: CASSIPTSTGTYGYTF

J gene: TRBJ2-5
V gene: TRBV6-5
D gene: TRBD1
clone size: -
CDR3 DNA: TGTGCCAGCAGTCCAGGGGGCGAGTGGACCCAGTACTTC
CDR3 protein: CASSPGGEWTQYF

J gene: TRBJ1-1
V gene: TRBV7-9
D gene: TRBD1
clone size: -
CDR3 DNA: TGTGCCAGCAGCTCGGGGACAGAGAACACTGAAGCTTTCTTT
CDR3 protein: CASSSGTENTEAFF

J gene: TRBJ2-5
V gene: TRBV29-1
D gene: -
clone size: -
CDR3 DNA: TGCAGCGTTGAAGTGGAGGGCAGGGAGACCCAGTACTTC
CDR3 protein: CSVEVEGRETQYF

J gene: TRBJ1-1
V gene: TRBV5-6
D gene: -
clone size: once
CDR3 DNA: TGTGCCAGCAGCTTCTTTTCTAAAGGGAGCACTGAAGCTTTCTTT
CDR3 protein: CASSFFSKGSTEAFF

J gene: TRBJ1-3
V gene: TRBV3-1/TRBV3-2
D gene: -
clone size: -
CDR3 DNA: TGTGCCAGCAGCCCCCGGGGGGCGGGAAACACCATATATTTT
CDR3 protein: CASSPRGAGNTIYF

J gene: TRBJ2-6
V gene: TRBV4-1
D gene: TRBD1
clone size: -
CDR3 DNA: TGCGCCAGCAGCTTTGGACAGGCTGGGGCCAACGTCCTGACTTTC
CDR3 protein: CASSFGQAGANVLTF

J gene: TRBJ2-1
V gene: TRBV5-1
D gene: TRBD2
clone size: -
CDR3 DNA: TGCGCCAGCAGCTTATCACTAGCGACCTACAATGAGCAGTTCTTC
CDR3 protein: CASSLSLATYNEQFF

J gene: TRBJ1-3
V gene: TRBV5-4
D gene: -
clone size: -
CDR3 DNA: TGTGCCAGCAGCTTGGGCCAGAAGGGAGACACCATATATTTT
CDR3 protein: CASSLGQKGDTIYF

J gene: TRBJ2-1
V gene: TRBV18
D gene: TRBD1
clone size: -
CDR3 DNA: TGTGCCAGCCTGGGACAGGGCGACTACAATGAGCAGTTCTTC
CDR3 protein: CASLGQGDYNEQFF

J gene: TRBJ2-4
V gene: TRBV6-5
D gene: TRBD1
clone size: -
CDR3 DNA: TGTGCCAGCAGGACAGGGGCGGAAAACATTCAGTACTTC
CDR3 protein: CASRTGAENIQYF

J gene: TRBJ1-3
V gene: TRBV5-1
D gene: -
clone size: -
CDR3 DNA: TGCGCCAGCAGCTCGGGCTCTGGAAACACCATATATTTT
CDR3 protein: CASSSGSGNTIYF

J gene: TRBJ2-5
V gene: TRBV11-2
D gene: TRBD2
clone size: -
CDR3 DNA: TGTGCCAGCAGCTTAGCGACTAGCGGGAGCCGTTGGGAGACCCAGTACTTC
CDR3 protein: CASSLATSGSRWETQYF

J gene: TRBJ1-1
V gene: TRBV30
D gene: -
clone size: once
CDR3 DNA: TGTGCCTGGAGTGCGGACACGCACACTGAAGCTTTCTTT
CDR3 protein: CAWSADTHTEAFF

J gene: TRBJ2-1
V gene: TRBV27
D gene: -
clone size: -
CDR3 DNA: TGTGCCAGCAGTTTCGAGCGGGCCTACAATGAGCAGTTCTTC
CDR3 protein: CASSFERAYNEQFF

J gene: TRBJ1-5
V gene: TRBV30
D gene: -
clone size: -
CDR3 DNA: TGTGCCTGGAGTGGCCTTGGGGCCAGGCCAAATCAGCCCCAGCATTTT
CDR3 protein: CAWSGLGARPNQPQHF

J gene: TRBJ2-3
V gene: TRBV12-5
D gene: -
clone size: -
CDR3 DNA: TGTGCTAGCTCGCCCGGGGGTGATACGCAGTATTTT
CDR3 protein: CASSPGGDTQYF

J gene: TRBJ2-7
V gene: TRBV11-2
D gene: TRBD1
clone size: -
CDR3 DNA: TGTGCCAGCAGCCTCGGACAGGGTGGCTACGAGCAGTACTTC
CDR3 protein: CASSLGQGGYEQYF

J gene: TRBJ1-1
V gene: TRBV19
D gene: -
clone size: -
CDR3 DNA: TGTGCCAGTAGTATTACAGGGATGAACACTGAAGCTTTCTTT
CDR3 protein: CASSITGMNTEAFF

J gene: TRBJ1-3
V gene: TRBV7-2
D gene: TRBD1
clone size: -
CDR3 DNA: TGTGCCAGCAGCTTAGGGGACAGGGGAAACACCATATATTTT
CDR3 protein: CASSLGDRGNTIYF

J gene: TRBJ2-5
V gene: TRBV12-3/TRBV12-4
D gene: TRBD2
clone size: -
CDR3 DNA: TGTGCCAGCACAAAAGCGGGAGAAGAGACCCAGTACTTC
CDR3 protein: CASTKAGEETQYF

J gene: TRBJ2-3
V gene: TRBV11-2
D gene: TRBD2
clone size: -
CDR3 DNA: TGTGCCAGCAGCCCGAGCGGGAGAGGACCAGATACGCAGTATTTT
CDR3 protein: CASSPSGRGPDTQYF

J gene: TRBJ1-1
V gene: TRBV30
D gene: -
clone size: -
CDR3 DNA: TGTGCCTGGAGACCCCTTAGCGGGGAGGGCACTGAAGCTTTCTTT
CDR3 protein: CAWRPLSGEGTEAFF

J gene: TRBJ2-1
V gene: TRBV24-1
D gene: TRBD1
clone size: once
CDR3 DNA: TGTGCCACCAGTGATTTCGCCGGGACAGGGAGGTCTACTGGGCGCAATGAGCAGTTCTTC
CDR3 protein: CATSDFAGTGRSTGRNEQFF

J gene: TRBJ1-3
V gene: TRBV7-9
D gene: -
clone size: -
CDR3 DNA: TGTGCCAGCAGCTTGGAGGGAAGCTCTGGAAACACCATATATTTT
CDR3 protein: CASSLEGSSGNTIYF

J gene: TRBJ1-6
V gene: TRBV25-1
D gene: TRBD1
clone size: -
CDR3 DNA: TGTGCCAGCAGAGGGACAGGGTATAATTCACCCCTCCACTTT
CDR3 protein: CASRGTGYNSPLHF